This TCR beta chain was profiled in a study of blood T cell repertoires in COVID-19. For the study at large: Samples of COVID-19 (acute and convalescent) were obtained from the United States, Italy and Spain. Sources were T cells, B-cell-depleted T cells, or PBMCs; the material itself was cDNA or gDNA.

The V and J ends lost 6 bases and 5 bases, in that order; junction bases with no gene match: 0. The CDR3 loop spans 13 amino acids. Per germline, CDR1 MDHEN and CDR2 SYDVKM. As processed by the authors: Reference gene primers were amplified, and this amplification served to estimate nucleated cell counts. The data were produced by immunoSEQ multiplex PCR, yet TCRdb's version contains in-frame clones alone and is incomplete. The V and J calls and the clone size are those of that table, but D and trimming were determined from the DNA. The sample includes around 100,000 clones, 70% to 90% of them seen just once.

The gene calls are TRBV28 and TRBJ1-5; 11 bases map to TRBD1. The sequenced material came from peripheral blood. The receptor comes from a human donor in a cohort sampled during active COVID-19. CDR3 coding DNA: TGTGCCAGCAGGGGACAGGGGGATCAGCCCCAGCATTTT. It is translated as CASRGQGDQPQHF. The full variable domain, in which reference TRBV28 and TRBJ1-5 provide the parts outside the CDR3, is DVKVTQSSRYLVKRTGEKVFLECVQDMDHENMFWYRQDPGLGLRLIYFSYDVKMKEKGDIPEGYSVSREKKERFSLILESASTNQTSMYLCASRGQGDQPQHFGDGTRLSIL.